These 31 T cell receptor beta chains originate from one sample sequenced in a study of T cells in tuberculosis. Sorting used thawed, overnight-rested PBMC stained with anti-CD3, a viability dye and GMM-loaded CD1B tetramer. C32 glucose monomycolate from Rhodococcus equi was loaded onto the CD1B tetramers. Sequencing was performed with immunoSEQ multiplex PCR; in TCRdb, only in-frame clones are kept and a portion is missing. The sample lists nearly 60,000 clones, 88% occurring once. The specimen sequenced was CD1b-GMM tetramer-negative cells sorted from PBMCs. All receptors derive from an adult woman with latent tuberculosis.

Notes on this clone: At the DNA level, this CDR3 is encoded by other sequences in the same sample as well. The rearrangement uses TRBV7-2 and TRBJ2-5; D gene unclear. The germline V gene has CDR1 SGHTA and CDR2 FQGNSA. Trimming shortened V by 1 base and J by 5 bases, and 8 bases separated the two germline ends. The CDR3 is made up of 13 amino acids. CDR3 in DNA: TGTGCCAGCAGCTTAGGGGTGCGGGAGACCCAGTACTTC. It yields the protein CASSLGVRETQYF.

The chain combines TRBV21-1 with TRBJ2-1; no DNA check was done on the table's D call, TRBD1. TRBV21-1 is a listed pseudogene. This CDR3 comprises 13 residues. Here the CDR3 reads CAKPGQFKLSQFF. In DNA form, the CDR3 reads TGTGCCAAACCAGGACAGTTTAAGCTTAGCCAGTTCTTC.

J is TRBJ2-2 and V is TRBV27; perhaps TRBD2 as D (6 bases). This CDR3 comprises 14 residues. Trimming pared 3 bases from V and 1 base from J, leaving 6 bases between. CDR1 and CDR2 (germline): MNHEY, SMNVEV (reference sequence). The CDR3: CASSLGLNTGELFF. The CDR3 region has the DNA TGTGCCAGCAGTTTGGGACTGAACACCGGGGAGCTGTTTTTT.

This clone appeared once. The CDR3 DNA sequence: TGTGCCAGCAGCCCCGGGACAGGGCTGTACCAAGAGACCCAGTACTTC. This gives the protein CASSPGTGLYQETQYF. The chain links TRBV14 to TRBJ2-5; 9 nucleotides match TRBD1. This CDR3 contains 16 residues. V was pared by 4 bases and J by 0 bases, with 6 bases of the junction left unmatched. Germline CDR1 SGHDN, CDR2 FVKESK.

The genes are TRBV18 and TRBJ1-1, with D perhaps matching TRBD1 (6 bases). The CDR3 covers 15 residues. Per the germline V gene, CDR1 is KGHSH and CDR2 is LQKENI. Trimming left V 3 bases short and J 2 bases short, with 13 bases between. CDR3 region: CASSPGVRGNTEAFF. CDR3 bases: TGTGCCAGCTCACCGGGTGTCAGGGGAAACACTGAAGCTTTCTTT.

The chain links TRBV7-9 to TRBJ1-1; D is undetermined. From germline, CDR1 is SEHNR and CDR2 FQNEAQ (reference sequence). The CDR3 covers 13 residues. Trimming cost V 2 bases and J 1 base, with 5 bases left between them. For the CDR3, the DNA is TGTGCCAGCAGCTTATACGGGAACACTGAAGCTTTCTTT. It translates to CASSLYGNTEAFF.

V is TRBV4-2 and J is TRBJ2-5; TRBD1 matches 7 bases. With 0 bases clipped from V and 4 bases from J, the junction kept 8 bases outside the gene matches. Germline values: CDR1 LGHNA, CDR2 YNFKEQ. CDR3 size: 16 residues. Here the CDR3 reads CASSQDMRGRGETQYF. The CDR3 DNA is TGTGCCAGCAGCCAAGATATGAGGGGGCGCGGAGAGACCCAGTACTTC.

V and J are TRBV28 and TRBJ1-2; TRBD1 aligns across 7 bases. The germline V gene encodes CDR1 MDHEN and CDR2 SYDVKM. V was clipped by 8 bases and J by 4 bases; unmatched bases: 19. The CDR3 is 17 residues long. CDR3 nucleotide sequence: TGTGCCAGCTCTTATATCCTAAACAGGGGCCGTCTCTATGGCTACACCTTC. As protein: CASSYILNRGRLYGYTF.

The chain combines TRBV4-2 with TRBJ2-7; possibly TRBD2 for D (6 bases). This CDR3 has 16 residues. The germline V gene has CDR1 LGHNA and CDR2 YNFKEQ. Trimming removed 1 base from V and 2 bases from J, with 15 bases in between. The chain's CDR3 is CASSQAAGTFTYEQYF. The CDR3 DNA is TGTGCCAGCAGCCAAGCGGCGGGGACCTTTACCTACGAGCAGTACTTC.

The chain uses TRBV30 and TRBJ1-1, with unresolved D. Trimming cost V 4 bases and J 7 bases, with 16 bases left between them. Germline V lookup: CDR1 GTSNPN, CDR2 SVGIG (reference sequence). There are 13 residues in the CDR3. In DNA, the CDR3 is TGTGCCTGGAATCGGGGAAGTCCTGGTGAAGCTTTCTTT. This codes for CAWNRGSPGEAFF. The full variable domain, completed using reference TRBV30 and TRBJ1-1, is SQTIHQWPATLVQPVGSPLSLECTVEGTSNPNLYWYRQAAGRGLQLLFYSVGIGQISSEVPQNLSASRPQDRQFILSSKKLLLSDSGFYLCAWNRGSPGEAFFGQGTRLTVV.

This sequence joins TRBV6-5 and TRBJ1-1; possibly TRBD1 for D (6 bases). This CDR3 region has 14 residues. The germline CDR1 and CDR2 sequences are MNHEY and SVGAGI. V shed 5 bases and J shed 5 bases, with 15 bases lying between them. The CDR3 nucleotides read TGTGCCAGCAGTCCCTCCGGGGGGGCAACTGAAGCTTTCTTT. It is translated as CASSPSGGATEAFF.

The chain links TRBV15 to TRBJ2-5; the match to TRBD1 covers 8 bases. The tail of the sequence fits TRBJ2-7 better, so the J call may be wrong. The length of the CDR3 is 15 residues. Germline values: CDR1 LNHNV, CDR2 YYDKDF (reference sequence). CDR3 sequence (DNA): TGTGCCACTCGGAGAGACAGGGGAACTTCCTACGAGCAGTACTTC. Protein product: CATRRDRGTSYEQYF.

V is TRBV11-3 and J is TRBJ2-7; tentatively, D is TRBD1 (5 bases). The CDR3 is 19 residues long. The V gene lost 1 base and the J gene lost 0 bases, with 22 bases spanning the gap. Looked up from germline, CDR1 is SGHNT and CDR2 is YENEEA. In DNA form, the CDR3 reads TGTGCCAGCAGCTTAGGAATTAAGGTACTTGGACACTTCTCCTACGAGCAGTACTTC. Its protein is CASSLGIKVLGHFSYEQYF.

V is TRBV28 and J is TRBJ2-7; 9 bases line up with TRBD2. The CDR3 spans 14 residues. The V segment lost 7 bases and the J segment 1 base; nucleotides outside the gene matches: 5. Germline CDR1 reads MDHEN; CDR2 reads SYDVKM. The DNA for the CDR3 is TGTGCCAGCAAAAGACTAGCGGAATCCTACGAGCAGTACTTC. Residues: CASKRLAESYEQYF.

This clone was counted only a few times. The CDR3 here is CASSLAESGRNTIYF. The CDR3 coding sequence is TGTGCCAGCAGCTTAGCGGAATCGGGTAGAAACACCATATATTTT. V gene TRBV7-2 combines with J gene TRBJ1-3; D not certain. This CDR3 comprises 15 residues. Germline-derived CDR1 and CDR2 are SGHTA and FQGNSA. V was pared by 0 bases and J by 5 bases, with 11 bases between.

This clone was picked up one time. The junction does not match germline at one end; this may be a read error. This chain uses TRBV7-7 with TRBJ1-1; no definite D call. The CDR3 loop spans 13 amino acids. Germline-derived CDR1 and CDR2 are SSHAT and FNYEAQ (reference sequence). The chain's CDR3 is CASSFSKNTEAFF. Here the CDR3 DNA reads TGTGCTAGCAGCTTTAGCAAGAACACTGAAGCTTTCTTT.

This chain links TRBV6-6 with TRBJ2-5, with 8 bases aligning to TRBD2. The V gene's germline CDR1 is MNHNY and CDR2 SVGAGI (reference sequence). The CDR3 has 14 residues. Losses at the gene ends were 7 bases for V and 5 bases for J; bases not matched to a gene: 9. The CDR3 protein is CASTQGLAGETQYF. CDR3 bases: TGTGCCAGCACCCAAGGACTAGCAGGCGAGACCCAGTACTTC.

The chain uses TRBV7-2 and TRBJ2-1, with TRBD2 matching over 9 bases. Losses at the gene ends were 6 bases for V and 2 bases for J; bases not matched to a gene: 2. The CDR3 runs to 14 residues. From germline, CDR1 is SGHTA and CDR2 FQGNSA. The DNA of the CDR3 is TGTGCCAGCAGTCTAGCGGGGACCTACAATGAGCAGTTCTTC. Protein sequence: CASSLAGTYNEQFF.

The V and J genes are TRBV29-1 and TRBJ1-1, with 8 bases identical to TRBD1. Germline V gene data show CDR1 as SQVTM and CDR2 as ANQGSEA. With V trimmed by 4 bases and J by 5 bases, 9 bases remained unmatched. CDR3 length equals 14 residues. DNA for the CDR3: TGCAGCGTTGTGCCCGAGACAGGGGTAACTGAAGCTTTCTTT. As protein: CSVVPETGVTEAFF.

This chain links TRBV27 with TRBJ1-1; no definite D call. V was clipped by 5 bases and J by 2 bases, with 15 bases between them. Germline V CDR1 and CDR2: MNHEY, SMNVEV (reference sequence). CDR3 length equals 15 residues. The CDR3 is CASSTDMGVNTEAFF. CDR3 nucleotides: TGTGCCAGCAGTACTGACATGGGAGTTAACACTGAAGCTTTCTTT.

The chain uses TRBV6-5 and TRBJ2-3; 7 positions agree with TRBD2. CDR1 is MNHEY, CDR2 SVGAGI, per germline. CDR3 length: 15 residues. V was pared by 2 bases and J by 2 bases, with 4 bases of the junction left unmatched. CDR3: CASSYRAGATDTQYF. In nucleotides, the CDR3 is TGTGCCAGCAGTTACAGGGCGGGAGCCACAGATACGCAGTATTTT.

The CDR3 region is CASRRLANSPLHF. For the CDR3, the DNA is TGTGCCAGCAGGAGACTGGCAAATTCACCCCTCCACTTT. The J gene is TRBJ1-6, the V gene TRBV6-5; D is ambiguous. The germline V gene encodes CDR1 MNHEY and CDR2 SVGAGI. Trimming stripped 6 bases from V and 7 bases from J, with 10 bases between. There are 13 residues in the CDR3.

The chain employs TRBV2 and TRBJ2-1, with TRBD2 matching over 8 bases. The length of the CDR3 is 15 residues. V lost 6 bases to trimming and J lost 0 bases; unmatched junction nucleotides: 4. In germline, CDR1 is SNHLY, CDR2 FYNNEI. CDR3 region: CASSVLAGSYNEQFF. CDR3 nucleotides: TGTGCCAGCAGCGTTCTAGCGGGCTCCTACAATGAGCAGTTCTTC.

The chain combines TRBV10-3 with TRBJ1-1; 7 positions match TRBD1. This CDR3 comprises 13 residues. Germline V lookup: CDR1 ENHRY, CDR2 SYGVKD. V shed 10 bases, J shed 1 base, and the junction held 6 bases outside the gene matches. CDR3 sequence (DNA): TGTGCCACTCGACAGGGTGGGAACACTGAAGCTTTCTTT. It specifies CATRQGGNTEAFF.

The genes are TRBV9 and TRBJ2-7; TRBD1 agrees at 7 bases. The CDR3 is 15 amino acids. V lost 2 bases and J lost 2; bases outside the gene matches: 7. Germline V CDR1 and CDR2: SGDLS, YYNGEE. The CDR3 DNA follows: TGTGCCAGCAGCGTTGAGGGGGCGATAGCCTACGAGCAGTACTTC. Its protein product is CASSVEGAIAYEQYF.

J is TRBJ1-3 and V is TRBV5-1, with D perhaps TRBD1 (6 bases). The germline V and J ends were trimmed by 2 bases and 3 bases, with 12 bases remaining between them. This CDR3 contains 15 residues. Looked up from germline, CDR1 is SGHRS and CDR2 is YFSETQ. The CDR3 here is CASSLTGRFGNTIYF. In nucleotides, the CDR3 is TGCGCCAGCAGCTTAACAGGGCGATTTGGAAACACCATATATTTT.

The chain uses TRBV13 and TRBJ2-2; TRBD1 aligns across 9 bases. Germline CDR1 and CDR2: PRHDT and FYEKMQ (reference sequence). This CDR3 has 16 residues. With V trimmed by 5 bases and J by 4 bases, 8 bases remained unmatched. For the CDR3, the DNA is TGTGCCAGCAGCCAATGGGACAGGGTGGTCACCGGGGAGCTGTTTTTT. This sequence encodes CASSQWDRVVTGELFF.

Sample share makes this clone medium-sized (0.01 to 0.1%). The rearrangement uses TRBV13 and TRBJ1-6, with a possible D match to TRBD1 (5 bases). Germline V gene lookup returns CDR1 PRHDT and CDR2 FYEKMQ (reference sequence). This CDR3 is built from 14 residues. With 2 bases removed from V and 6 bases from J, the gap between germline ends came to 8 bases. CDR3 coding DNA: TGTGCCAGCAGCTTAACGCAGGGTAATTCACCCCTCCACTTT. As protein: CASSLTQGNSPLHF.

The rearrangement links TRBV6-5 to TRBJ1-1; 7 positions match TRBD1. Germline V lookup: CDR1 MNHEY, CDR2 SVGAGI. This CDR3 spans 15 amino acids. V was clipped by 4 bases and J by 2 bases; unmatched bases: 7. The CDR3 protein is CASSSTGAGNTEAFF. In DNA form, the CDR3 reads TGTGCCAGCAGTTCTACAGGGGCGGGAAACACTGAAGCTTTCTTT.

V gene TRBV12-2 combines with J gene TRBJ2-3; the DNA was not compared with TRBD2, the D call given in the table. TRBV12-2 is marked as a pseudogene. This CDR3 contains 14 residues. Here the CDR3 DNA reads TGTGCAAGTCGCTTACACGGGAGCACAGATACGCAGTATTTT. This gives the protein CASRLHGSTDTQYF.

The V call is TRBV4-2, the J call TRBJ2-2, with D possibly being TRBD2 (5 bases). The CDR3 sequence is 16 residues long. Germline CDR1 and CDR2: LGHNA and YNFKEQ. Deletions cut 6 bases from V and 4 bases from J, with 18 bases between. This CDR3 reads CASSQNYYSGTGELFF. CDR3 in DNA: TGTGCCAGCAGTCAAAATTACTACAGCGGCACCGGGGAGCTGTTTTTT.